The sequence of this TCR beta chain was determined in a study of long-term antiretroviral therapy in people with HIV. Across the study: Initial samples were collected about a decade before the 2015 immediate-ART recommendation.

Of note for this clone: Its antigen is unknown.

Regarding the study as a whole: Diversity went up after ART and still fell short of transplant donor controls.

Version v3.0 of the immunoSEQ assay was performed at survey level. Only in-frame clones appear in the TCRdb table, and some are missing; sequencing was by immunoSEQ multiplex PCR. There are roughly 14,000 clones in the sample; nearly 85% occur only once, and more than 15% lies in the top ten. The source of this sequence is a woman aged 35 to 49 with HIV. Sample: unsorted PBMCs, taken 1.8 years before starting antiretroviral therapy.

CDR3 amino acids: CASSSVVGGQETQYF. DNA for the CDR3: TGTGCCAGCAGCTCCGTTGTGGGAGGCCAAGAGACCCAGTACTTC. This sequence joins TRBV5-4 and TRBJ2-5; D perhaps matches TRBD2 (6 bases). Trimming removed 3 bases at V and 1 base at J, with 13 bases between. CDR3 size: 15 residues. Germline CDR1 is SGHNT and CDR2 is YYREEE (reference sequence).